This TCR beta chain came from a study of STAT5B mutations in CD4+ large granular lymphocyte leukemia. In the source study's methods: A productive frequency of 2.59 x 10-5 was the lowest detectable. Assay used: immunoSEQ multiplex PCR; TCRdb lists only in-frame clones, some missing. V, J and clone size reflect that table, while D and trimming were determined from the DNA. The table shows 35,000 or so clones, with around 88% occurring only once. V shed 4 bases, J shed 6 bases, and the junction held 6 bases outside the gene matches. Germline lookup yields CDR1 LGHNT and CDR2 FRNRAP. The CDR3 has 13 amino acids.

This TCR derives from a human donor in good health. The rearrangement joins TRBV12-5 to TRBJ2-7, with 7 bases matching TRBD1. Sequencing was carried out using CD4+ T cells from blood buffy coats. This CDR3 reads CASGYATGTEQYF. The DNA of the CDR3 is TGTGCTAGTGGTTATGCGACAGGGACCGAGCAGTACTTC.